This is a list of T cell receptor beta chains from one sample in a study of monozygotic twins with inflammatory bowel disease. TCRdb reprocessed the 5' RACE reads and stores each CDR3 protein as one record, lacking DNA. The sample has about 420,000 distinct CDR3 sequences; the top ten hold 2% to 3%. The sample taken for sequencing was blood. Every receptor here comes from a human donor with ulcerative colitis or Crohn's disease, or a healthy co-twin of an affected twin (not recorded which). Both conserved end residues are part of each CDR3.

V gene	J gene	CDR3 protein
TRBV7-2	TRBJ2-5	CASSLVSGGLETQYF
TRBV5-5	TRBJ2-2	CASRTVGESNTGELFF
TRBV27	TRBJ2-7	CASSFPDGKQYF
TRBV7-9	TRBJ2-5	CAGWGESYETQYF
TRBV6-6	TRBJ1-3	CALGGENTIYF
TRBV10-2	TRBJ2-1	CASSDRAGDEQFF
TRBV7-9	TRBJ1-5	CASSLATDSNQPQHF
TRBV7-9	TRBJ2-7	CASSTPRYEQYF
TRBV10-3	TRBJ2-2	CAINGQGLNTGELFF
TRBV7-2	TRBJ2-1	CASSKTSGRDNEQFF
TRBV28	TRBJ1-3	CASTLLGGAKSGNTIYF
TRBV5-1	TRBJ2-7	CASSPEGDYEQYF